A selection of T cell receptor beta chains follows, all from one sample in a study of PD-1 blockade in classical Hodgkin lymphoma. Sequenced by immunoSEQ multiplex PCR; TCRdb stores in-frame clones only, minus some. The profile covers 90,000 to 140,000 clones, with approximately 90% appearing a single time and around a fifth taken by the ten largest. The sequenced sample was peripheral blood mononuclear cells (PBMCs), obtained before the fourth cycle of nivolumab. All receptors come from a human donor with classical Hodgkin lymphoma. Both conserved end residues are part of each CDR3. The order of the fields is V gene, D gene, J gene, clone size, CDR3 protein, CDR3 DNA. The D gene is left open where the match is weak. A row's size may be missing; if present it is once, few, many or a size class.

TRBV25-1,.,TRBJ2-2,few,CASSELGRDTGELFF,TGTGCCAGCAGTGAATTAGGCAGAGACACCGGGGAGCTGTTTTTT
TRBV5-1,TRBD1,TRBJ2-7,.,CASIRDRGVGEQYF,TGCGCCAGCATAAGAGACAGGGGAGTTGGCGAGCAGTACTTC
TRBV28,.,TRBJ1-5,.,CASSFWGNNQPQHF,TGTGCCAGCAGTTTTTGGGGGAATAATCAGCCCCAGCATTTT
TRBV23-1,.,TRBJ1-4,.,CASPREGDSEKLFF,TGCGCCAGCCCTCGGGAGGGGGATAGTGAAAAACTGTTTTTT
TRBV6-5,.,TRBJ2-3,.,CASSLTDTQYF,TGTGCCAGCAGCCTCACAGATACGCAGTATTTT
TRBV5-5,.,TRBJ2-2,.,CASSRDTNTGELFF,TGTGCCAGCAGCAGGGATACGAACACCGGGGAGCTGTTTTTT
TRBV2,TRBD2,TRBJ2-1,.,CASSELATSGRQDEQFF,TGTGCCAGCAGTGAACTCGCGACTAGCGGGAGACAAGATGAGCAGTTCTTC
TRBV18,.,TRBJ1-2,.,CASSLGGTRGYTF,TGTGCCAGCTCACTCGGGGGGACCCGAGGCTACACCTTC
TRBV6-5,.,TRBJ2-7,.,CASSYGGQTYEQYF,TGTGCCAGCAGTTACGGCGGACAGACCTACGAGCAGTACTTC
TRBV27,.,TRBJ2-1,.,CASSIGTYNEQFF,TGTGCCAGCAGCATCGGGACGTACAATGAGCAGTTCTTC
TRBV18,.,TRBJ1-4,.,CASSPYAGTNEKLFF,TGTGCCAGCTCACCATACGCAGGAACTAATGAAAAACTGTTTTTT
TRBV5-1,.,TRBJ1-5,.,CASSLGTGRDSQPQHF,TGCGCCAGCAGCTTGGGAACAGGGAGGGATAGTCAGCCCCAGCATTTT
TRBV7-2,TRBD2,TRBJ2-5,.,CASRPGGRETQYF,TGTGCCAGCAGGCCGGGAGGGCGGGAGACCCAGTACTTC
TRBV18,.,TRBJ2-2,once,CASSLNSGNTGELFF,TGTGCCAGCTCACTAAATAGCGGGAACACCGGGGAGCTGTTTTTT
TRBV19,.,TRBJ1-1,.,CASSSFAFRNTEAFF,TGTGCCAGTAGTAGTTTCGCGTTTCGAAACACTGAAGCTTTCTTT
TRBV18,TRBD1,TRBJ1-1,.,CASSRQGENTEAFF,TGTGCCAGCTCACGCCAGGGGGAGAACACTGAAGCTTTCTTT
TRBV7-2,TRBD2,TRBJ2-7,.,CASSLGAGAGGAYEQYF,TGTGCCAGCAGCTTAGGAGCGGGAGCGGGGGGAGCCTACGAGCAGTACTTC
TRBV6-6,.,TRBJ1-2,.,CASREGGGGGYTF,TGTGCCAGCAGAGAGGGGGGCGGTGGTGGCTACACCTTC
TRBV25-1,TRBD2,TRBJ2-7,.,CASSKGTSGRRGYEQYF,TGTGCCAGCAGTAAGGGGACTAGCGGGAGACGCGGGTACGAGCAGTACTTC
TRBV7-2,.,TRBJ2-7,.,CASSLPSSSALEAYEQYF,TGTGCCAGCAGCTTACCCAGTTCGTCGGCCCTAGAGGCCTACGAGCAGTACTTC
TRBV6-4,TRBD1,TRBJ2-1,.,CASSDGTGYNEQFF,TGTGCCAGCAGTGACGGGACAGGCTACAATGAGCAGTTCTTC
TRBV29-1,TRBD2,TRBJ2-1,.,CSGQGLAGGPSYNEQFF,TGCAGCGGCCAGGGACTAGCGGGAGGGCCGTCCTACAATGAGCAGTTCTTC
TRBV18,.,TRBJ1-4,.,CASSYGRNNEKLFF,TGTGCCAGCTCATATGGTCGGAATAATGAAAAACTGTTTTTT
TRBV23-1,TRBD1,TRBJ1-1,.,CASSSDRGLSAFF,TGCGCCAGCAGCTCCGACAGGGGTTTATCGGCTTTCTTT
TRBV4-2,.,TRBJ2-1,.,CASSQAVGTSYNEQFF,TGTGCCAGCAGCCAAGCCGTTGGGACTTCCTACAATGAGCAGTTCTTC
TRBV30,TRBD2,TRBJ2-5,.,CAWSVGWLAGAETQYF,TGTGCCTGGAGTGTAGGTTGGCTAGCGGGAGCGGAGACCCAGTACTTC
TRBV29-1,TRBD1,TRBJ1-1,.,CSVGGQGRSAEAFF,TGCAGCGTCGGTGGACAGGGACGTTCCGCTGAAGCTTTCTTT
TRBV5-4,.,TRBJ2-1,once,CASSLDQGRTNEQFF,TGTGCCAGCAGCTTGGACCAGGGTAGGACCAATGAGCAGTTCTTC
TRBV6-5,.,TRBJ2-6,many,CASSISVSGANVLTF,TGTGCCAGCAGCATCAGTGTCTCCGGGGCCAACGTCCTGACTTTC
TRBV29-1,.,TRBJ2-1,.,CSQNPGGYNEQFF,TGCAGCCAAAACCCCGGCGGTTACAATGAGCAGTTCTTC
TRBV15,.,TRBJ1-3,.,CATSRVGGDGNTIYF,TGTGCCACCAGCAGAGTGGGAGGGGACGGAAACACCATATATTTT
TRBV5-1,TRBD1,TRBJ1-4,.,CASSLSVFGTGYEKLFF,TGCGCCAGCAGCTTGAGTGTATTTGGGACAGGGTATGAAAAACTGTTTTTT
TRBV18,.,TRBJ1-1,.,CASSPQGQNTEAFF,TGTGCCAGCTCACCTCAGGGACAGAACACTGAAGCTTTCTTT
TRBV7-9,.,TRBJ1-2,once,CASSLARPEGYTF,TGTGCCAGCAGCTTAGCGCGGCCGGAAGGCTACACCTTC
TRBV2,TRBD2,TRBJ2-1,.,CASTETSGRIDEQFF,TGTGCCAGCACCGAGACTAGCGGGAGGATAGATGAGCAGTTCTTC
TRBV19,TRBD1,TRBJ2-3,once,CASRRYGTGGLTDTQYF,TGTGCCTCGAGAAGGTATGGGACAGGGGGCCTCACAGATACGCAGTATTTT
TRBV9,TRBD2,TRBJ2-2,.,CASRLAGGPGTGELFF,TGTGCCAGCAGACTAGCGGGAGGGCCGGGGACCGGGGAGCTGTTTTTT
TRBV6-5,TRBD1,TRBJ1-1,.,CASSLDRGRSEAFF,TGTGCCAGCAGTCTGGACAGGGGCAGGTCTGAAGCTTTCTTT
TRBV30,TRBD1,TRBJ2-7,.,CAWDRGGEQYF,TGTGCCTGGGACAGGGGGGGGGAGCAGTACTTC
TRBV7-9,TRBD1,TRBJ1-1,.,CASSPRQGSLNTEAFF,TGTGCCAGCAGCCCAAGACAGGGCTCACTGAACACTGAAGCTTTCTTT
TRBV5-6,.,TRBJ1-1,.,CASSPRSGAYTEAFF,TGTGCCAGCAGCCCACGGTCGGGGGCATACACTGAAGCTTTCTTT
TRBV7-9,TRBD1,TRBJ1-1,.,CASSSSKGPRDRAAFF,TGTGCCAGCAGCTCGTCCAAGGGCCCCCGGGACAGGGCCGCTTTCTTT
TRBV19,.,TRBJ1-2,.,CASSPGSFYGHTF,TGTGCCAGTAGTCCGGGGAGTTTCTATGGCCACACCTTC
TRBV28,TRBD1,TRBJ1-5,.,CASSLRGQGSYSNQPQHF,TGTGCCAGCAGTTTACGGGGACAGGGCTCCTATAGCAATCAGCCCCAGCATTTT
TRBV6-1,.,TRBJ1-2,.,CASSEGGALNYGYTF,TGTGCCAGCAGTGAAGGAGGGGCGCTAAACTATGGCTACACCTTC
TRBV9,.,TRBJ2-7,.,CASSAGGTGGYEQYF,TGTGCCAGCAGCGCGGGGGGAACAGGGGGCTACGAGCAGTACTTC
TRBV7-2,.,TRBJ1-5,.,CASSSRGGNQPQHF,TGTGCCAGCAGCTCCCGGGGGGGCAATCAGCCCCAGCATTTT
TRBV4-1,.,TRBJ1-5,.,CASSQDGINQPQHF,TGCGCCAGCAGCCAAGATGGGATCAATCAGCCCCAGCATTTT
TRBV5-1,TRBD2,TRBJ2-1,.,CASSLASLSTSGNHEQFF,TGCGCCAGCAGCTTGGCTTCCCTGTCGACTAGCGGGAACCATGAGCAGTTCTTC
TRBV5-1,.,TRBJ2-5,.,CASSLGSGETQYF,TGCGCCAGCAGCTTGGGGTCAGGGGAGACCCAGTACTTC
TRBV6-1,.,TRBJ2-1,.,CASSASADFNEQFF,TGTGCCAGCAGTGCTAGCGCTGATTTCAATGAGCAGTTCTTC
TRBV5-6,.,TRBJ2-7,.,CASSLYAGSYEQYF,TGTGCCAGCAGCTTGTACGCCGGCTCCTACGAGCAGTACTTC
TRBV29-1,.,TRBJ1-2,.,CSVEPGDGNYGYTF,TGCAGCGTTGAGCCGGGGGACGGTAACTATGGCTACACCTTC
TRBV28,TRBD2,TRBJ2-5,.,CASSWNYGTSEETQYF,TGTGCCAGCAGTTGGAACTACGGGACTAGTGAAGAGACCCAGTACTTC
TRBV5-4,.,TRBJ2-3,.,CARRPDTQYF,TGTGCCAGGCGTCCAGATACGCAGTATTTT
TRBV6-6,TRBD2,TRBJ2-3,.,CASSYSTGGGTDTQYF,TGTGCCAGCAGTTACTCCACGGGAGGCGGGACAGATACGCAGTATTTT
TRBV16,.,TRBJ2-7,.,CASSQSRVAEQYF,TGTGCCAGCAGCCAATCACGCGTTGCCGAGCAGTACTTC
TRBV11-2,.,TRBJ1-3,.,CASSLDSLAGVSGNTIYF,TGTGCCAGCAGCTTAGATTCCCTGGCAGGGGTCTCTGGAAACACCATATATTTT
TRBV28,.,TRBJ1-2,.,CASSFGAYGYTF,TGTGCCAGCAGTTTTGGCGCCTATGGCTACACCTTC